Each of the 30 T cell receptor beta chains below was sequenced from the same sample in a study of blood T cell repertoires in COVID-19. Profiling relied on immunoSEQ multiplex PCR, and the TCRdb table lists in-frame clones only, not all of them. The repertoire has some 220,000 clones, 85% to 95% of them found once; the top ten carry around 0.9%. What was sequenced was peripheral blood. The receptors come from a man between 25 and 39 years old with COVID-19, enrolled during active disease.

CDR3 DNA: TGTGCCAGCAGCGTAGGTGGCGGGGACTACACAGATACGCAGTATTTT. Translation: CASSVGGGDYTDTQYF. The chain links TRBV9 to TRBJ2-3; TRBD2 matches 7 bases. The CDR3 runs to 16 residues. After removal of 0 bases from V and 2 bases from J, the junction contained 6 bases not matched to a gene. Germline CDR1 is SGDLS and CDR2 is YYNGEE.

This clone was observed once. CDR3 DNA sequence: TGTGCCAGTAGTATCCGGGACAGGGGCAATCAGCCCCAGCATTTT. Protein sequence: CASSIRDRGNQPQHF. The V gene is TRBV19, the J gene TRBJ1-5; 9 bases align to TRBD1. With 3 bases clipped from V and 2 bases from J, the junction kept 2 bases outside the gene matches. This CDR3 contains 15 residues. Germline V lookup: CDR1 LNHDA, CDR2 SQIVND (reference sequence).

This rearrangement joins TRBV11-2 to TRBJ1-1; 12 nucleotides line up with TRBD1. CDR1 and CDR2 from the germline V gene are SGHAT and FQNNGV. This CDR3 comprises 18 residues. The trim removed 5 bases at V and 6 bases at J, leaving 16 bases unmatched. The CDR3 DNA reads TGTGCCAGCAGCAGCTACGCCCCGGGACAGGGGGCTATCGCTGAAGCTTTCTTT. It is translated as CASSSYAPGQGAIAEAFF.

This clone occurred once. The chain has TRBV15 and TRBJ1-6, with unresolved D. The V end lost 0 bases, the J end lost 0 bases, and 9 bases lay between the germline ends. The CDR3 sequence is 17 residues long. Looked up from germline, CDR1 is LNHNV and CDR2 is YYDKDF (reference sequence). CDR3 sequence: CATSRDGRSSYNSPLHF. The CDR3 DNA reads as TGTGCCACCAGCAGAGATGGCCGGAGCTCCTATAATTCACCCCTCCACTTT.

The genes are TRBV5-1 and TRBJ1-3, with D unclear. The V and J ends lost 6 bases and 4 bases respectively, with 11 bases between them. The CDR3 loop spans 13 amino acids. CDR1 and CDR2 (germline): SGHRS, YFSETQ. CDR3 coding DNA: TGCGCCAGCACCGAGACACCGGGAAACACCATATATTTT. As protein: CASTETPGNTIYF.

This sequence joins TRBV2 and TRBJ1-2; D uncertain. The CDR3 runs to 14 residues. Trimming left V 2 bases short and J 2 bases short, with 9 bases between. The germline V gene encodes CDR1 SNHLY and CDR2 FYNNEI. The CDR3 DNA reads as TGTGCCAGCAGTGAATTTTCAGGAAACTATGGCTACACCTTC. Its translation: CASSEFSGNYGYTF. The whole variable domain, filled in from reference TRBV2 and TRBJ1-2, reads EPEVTQTPSHQVTQMGQEVILRCVPISNHLYFYWYRQILGQKVEFLVSFYNNEISEKSEIFDDQFSVERPDGSNFTLKIRSTKLEDSAMYFCASSEFSGNYGYTFGSGTRLTVV.

The chain combines TRBV2 with TRBJ1-4; D is unresolved. The CDR3 runs 11 residues. The germline CDR1 and CDR2 sequences are SNHLY and FYNNEI. With 4 bases removed from V and 6 bases from J, the gap between germline ends came to 3 bases. The CDR3 nucleotides are TGTGCCAGCAGTGGAGATGAAAAACTGTTTTTT. The encoded protein is CASSGDEKLFF.

The V and J genes are TRBV7-7 and TRBJ2-3; possibly TRBD2 for D (6 bases). CDR1 and CDR2 from the germline V gene are SSHAT and FNYEAQ (reference sequence). CDR3 length: 16 amino acids. V was cut by 5 bases and J by 4 bases, with 19 bases left in between. The CDR3 nucleotides are TGTGCCAGCAGCCCCATGCCCCGGGAGTGGGCAGATACGCAGTATTTT. Amino acids: CASSPMPREWADTQYF.

The chain has TRBV6-5 and TRBJ2-2; D call uncertain. Per the germline V gene, CDR1 is MNHEY and CDR2 is SVGAGI. The CDR3 loop spans 12 amino acids. The ends were cut back, 0 bases at V and 8 bases at J, with 4 bases in the middle. The DNA for the CDR3 is TGTGCCAGCAGTTACTCTATAGGGGAGCTGTTTTTT. This gives the protein CASSYSIGELFF.

CDR3 protein: CASSLQPTGGGEQFF. The CDR3 nucleotides read TGTGCCAGCAGCCTTCAACCAACAGGGGGTGGGGAGCAGTTCTTC. The chain has TRBV3-1 (or the pseudogene TRBV3-2) and TRBJ2-1; 8 nucleotides line up with TRBD1. Germline CDR1 and CDR2: LGHDT and YNNKEL (reference sequence). The length of the CDR3 is 15 residues. Trimming cost V 4 bases and J 10 bases; bases outside gene matches: 12.

The chain has TRBV19 and TRBJ2-2; TRBD2 matches 8 bases. The CDR3 loop spans 14 amino acids. Per the germline V gene, CDR1 is LNHDA and CDR2 is SQIVND (reference sequence). The trim removed 7 bases at V and 6 bases at J, leaving 7 bases unmatched. The DNA for the CDR3 is TGTGCCAGTATACGGGGGGGAACCTCCGGGGAGCTGTTTTTT. Translating gives CASIRGGTSGELFF.

The V call is TRBV6-5, the J call TRBJ1-3; D perhaps matches TRBD1 (5 bases). The CDR3 has 15 amino acids. Germline V lookup: CDR1 MNHEY, CDR2 SVGAGI. With 6 bases removed from V and 2 bases from J, the gap between germline ends came to 14 bases. The CDR3 spells CASSLWGGTGNTIYF. The DNA for the CDR3 is TGTGCCAGCAGCCTTTGGGGGGGAACTGGAAACACCATATATTTT.

V and J are TRBV7-3 and TRBJ2-2; 7 bases align to TRBD1. This CDR3 has 14 residues. After removal of 5 bases from V and 7 bases from J, the junction contained 7 bases not matched to a gene. Germline CDR1 is SGHTA and CDR2 is FQGTGA. CDR3 nucleotides: TGTGCCAGCAGCCCGACGACAGGGAACGGGGAGCTGTTTTTT. It translates to CASSPTTGNGELFF.

This sequence joins TRBV5-1 and TRBJ1-1; perhaps TRBD1 as D (6 bases). CDR3 size: 15 residues. V was shortened by 4 bases and J by 4 bases, with 17 bases between the two germline ends. The V gene's germline CDR1 is SGHRS and CDR2 YFSETQ. The CDR3 DNA sequence: TGCGCCAGCAGCAGGGAGGGCAGGGGAGGCACTGAAGCTTTCTTT. This encodes CASSREGRGGTEAFF.

This chain uses TRBV3-1 (or the pseudogene TRBV3-2) with TRBJ2-1; 9 positions agree with TRBD2. Germline values: CDR1 LGHDT, CDR2 YNNKEL (reference sequence). V trimming: 2 bases; J trimming: 9 bases; junction bases outside the gene matches: 8. The CDR3 totals 15 residues. As DNA, the CDR3 is TGTGCCAGCAGCCAATTGGCGGGGGGGGGCGGTGAGCAGTTCTTC. Translation gives CASSQLAGGGGEQFF.

The rearrangement uses TRBV19 and TRBJ2-7; 13 nucleotides agree with TRBD2. Looked up from germline, CDR1 is LNHDA and CDR2 is SQIVND (reference sequence). V shed 3 bases and J 1 base; nucleotides not matched to a gene: 6. The CDR3 totals 17 residues. The CDR3 reads CASSIRTSGGRSYEQYF. Written as DNA, the CDR3 is TGTGCCAGTAGTATTCGGACTAGCGGGGGCCGTTCCTACGAGCAGTACTTC.

The rearrangement joins TRBV19 to TRBJ1-1; TRBD1 matches 10 bases. V trimming: 8 bases; J trimming: 4 bases; junction bases outside the gene matches: 13. The V gene's germline CDR1 is LNHDA and CDR2 SQIVND (reference sequence). CDR3 length: 16 residues. CDR3 protein: CASRYPGQGYVTEAFF. The CDR3 nucleotides read TGTGCCAGTCGTTACCCGGGACAGGGGTACGTCACTGAAGCTTTCTTT.

The chain recombines TRBV10-3 with TRBJ2-7; maybe TRBD1 (5 bases). The V end was cut by 0 bases, the J end by 2 bases, with 11 bases between. The CDR3 runs to 15 residues. Germline CDR1 and CDR2: ENHRY and SYGVKD. CDR3 protein: CAISESKDTAYEQYF. DNA for the CDR3: TGTGCCATCAGTGAGTCGAAGGACACTGCCTACGAGCAGTACTTC.

The chain combines TRBV3-1 (or the pseudogene TRBV3-2) with TRBJ2-4; TRBD2 matches 16 bases. V dropped 6 bases and J dropped 8; count of bases not matched to a gene: 7. In germline, CDR1 is LGHDT, CDR2 YNNKEL (reference sequence). The CDR3 length is 16 residues. CDR3 DNA sequence: TGTGCCAGCAGGTCCGGGACTAGCGGGGGGGCTGACATTCAGTACTTC. It codes for CASRSGTSGGADIQYF.

The chain uses TRBV4-2 and TRBJ1-2; tentative D call: TRBD1 (5 bases). The V end was cut by 0 bases, the J end by 2 bases, with 10 bases between. From germline, CDR1 is LGHNA and CDR2 YNFKEQ. This CDR3 has 15 residues. Here the CDR3 DNA reads TGTGCCAGCAGCCAAGAGGAAGGGGTAAACTATGGCTACACCTTC. This translates into CASSQEEGVNYGYTF.

The V call is TRBV5-1, the J call TRBJ1-5, with 8 bases matching TRBD1. Unmatched junction bases numbered 14, after V lost 4 bases and J lost 2 bases. CDR3 size: 18 residues. CDR1 SGHRS and CDR2 YFSETQ come from the germline V gene. The CDR3 is CASSPGTGAGFGNQPQHF. The CDR3 bases are TGCGCCAGCAGCCCAGGGACAGGCGCCGGTTTTGGCAATCAGCCCCAGCATTTT.

The V gene is TRBV27, the J gene TRBJ1-2; TRBD1 is a possible D gene (5 bases). Germline V gene lookup returns CDR1 MNHEY and CDR2 SMNVEV (reference sequence). The CDR3 totals 15 residues. Trimming took off 2 bases at V and 10 bases at J, with 20 bases between the two ends. The CDR3 spells CASSLGTGFWGVYTF. The CDR3 DNA reads as TGTGCCAGCAGTTTAGGGACGGGGTTTTGGGGGGTCTACACCTTC.

The chain joins TRBV6-4 to TRBJ2-1; TRBD1 matches at 9 bases. The length of the CDR3 is 14 residues. Germline lookup yields CDR1 MRHNA and CDR2 SNTAGT. V lost 3 bases to trimming and J lost 8 bases; unmatched junction nucleotides: 5. In DNA, the CDR3 is TGTGCCAGCAGTGAGCAAACAGGGGGCGATGAGCAGTTCTTC. It encodes CASSEQTGGDEQFF.

The chain uses TRBV9 and TRBJ2-4; D not resolved. The V gene lost 3 bases and the J gene lost 0 bases, with 7 bases spanning the gap. The CDR3 is 14 residues long. CDR1 SGDLS and CDR2 YYNGEE come from the germline V gene. DNA of the CDR3: TGTGCCAGCAGCGCTGGAGTAGCCAAAAACATTCAGTACTTC. It yields the protein CASSAGVAKNIQYF. Variable domain in full (rest from reference TRBV9 and TRBJ2-4): DSGVTQTPKHLITATGQRVTLRCSPRSGDLSVYWYQQSLDQGLQFLIQYYNGEERAKGNILERFSAQQFPDLHSELNLSSLELGDSALYFCASSAGVAKNIQYFGAGTRLSVL.

This sequence joins TRBV6-5 and TRBJ1-2; D is perhaps TRBD1 (6 bases). Trimming took 4 bases from V and 0 from J, leaving 15 bases between them. Per the germline V gene, CDR1 is MNHEY and CDR2 is SVGAGI. This CDR3 spans 16 amino acids. The chain's CDR3 is CASSSRGGLTNYGYTF. CDR3 nucleotide sequence: TGTGCCAGCAGTTCGAGGGGGGGGCTGACTAACTATGGCTACACCTTC.

The rearrangement joins TRBV12-5 to TRBJ1-5, with D perhaps TRBD1 (6 bases). The CDR3 is 13 amino acids. Germline V gives CDR1 LGHNT, CDR2 FRNRAP. V lost 4 bases and J lost 7, with 11 bases in between. The CDR3 spells CASGSQGRQPQHF. In DNA, the CDR3 is TGTGCTAGTGGTTCACAGGGTAGGCAGCCCCAGCATTTT.

This clone was recorded once. The rearrangement uses TRBV3-1 (or the pseudogene TRBV3-2) and TRBJ2-2; 7 bases align to TRBD1. Germline assignment: CDR1 LGHDT and CDR2 YNNKEL (reference sequence). There are 14 residues in the CDR3. The junction had 5 bases not matched to a gene; V was cut back by 5 bases and J by 5 bases. CDR3 bases: TGTGCCAGCAGCAGACAGGGAAAGACCGGGGAGCTGTTTTTT. Protein: CASSRQGKTGELFF.

V and J are TRBV6-6 and TRBJ1-2, with a possible D match to TRBD1 (5 bases). Trimming pared 5 bases from V and 2 bases from J, leaving 15 bases between. The CDR3 is made up of 15 amino acids. Germline CDR1 reads MNHNY; CDR2 reads SVGAGI (reference sequence). CDR3 sequence reads: CASSLPPDTNYGYTF. CDR3 coding DNA: TGTGCCAGCAGTCTTCCGCCGGACACAAACTATGGCTACACCTTC.

V and J are TRBV7-6 and TRBJ1-4, with 10 bases matching TRBD1. The length of the CDR3 is 17 residues. The V gene end was trimmed by 1 base and the J gene end by 0 bases; junction bases not matched to a gene: 2. Germline assignment: CDR1 SGHVS and CDR2 FNYEAQ. Here the CDR3 DNA reads TGTGCCAGCAGCTTAGGGACAGGGGGAACAACTAATGAAAAACTGTTTTTT. It yields the protein CASSLGTGGTTNEKLFF.

V usage is TRBV7-9 and J usage is TRBJ1-2, with a possible D match to TRBD1 (6 bases). The V gene's germline CDR1 is SEHNR and CDR2 FQNEAQ (reference sequence). Trimming shortened V by 5 bases and J by 1 base, and 17 bases separated the two germline ends. This CDR3 spans 16 amino acids. Here the CDR3 DNA reads TGTGCCAGCAGCAAATCAGATCTACAGGGTAACTATGGCTACACCTTC. As protein: CASSKSDLQGNYGYTF.